The 24 T cell receptor beta chains below all came from one sample that was sequenced in a study of quantifying T cell responses using KT2 cells (dated 2017 in TCRdb). Regarding the study in general: RNA was DNase-treated and reverse transcribed with TCR alpha and beta constant-region primers, mostly using SuperScript III.

The protocol used for the library was UMI-ligation and nested PCR. Sequencing was performed on an Illumina MiSeq. T4 RNA ligase 1 was used to ligate a single-stranded oligonucleotide containing the Illumina SP2 sequence and a UMI to the 3' end of the cDNA. PCR1 ran roughly 4 cycles (98°C 15 s, 69°C 30 s, 72°C 40 s); the beta primer was an equimolar mix of RC1.1 and RC1.2 covering TRBC1 and TRBC2. The public reads were run again by TCRdb, first through fastp at Q25 and then through MiXCR, and only productive beta chains were kept. Rows are unified per CDR3 protein, each entry keeping the most common DNA and genes. The sample has about 30,000 distinct CDR3 sequences on record, approximately 6.8% of them singletons. The top ten hold more than 15% of the sample. Sequencing was carried out using PBMCs spiked with cells of the T cell clone KT2. The receptors stem from a human donor.

This chain uses TRBV4-1 with TRBJ2-7; tentative D call: TRBD1 (6 bases). The V gene lost 0 bases and the J gene lost 6 bases, with 18 bases spanning the gap. CDR3 size: 16 residues. Germline CDR1 and CDR2: MGHRA and YSYEKL. The chain's CDR3 is CASSQDFGRGVGEQYF. The CDR3 coding sequence is TGCGCCAGCAGCCAAGATTTCGGCAGGGGCGTGGGCGAGCAGTACTTC.

This clonotype was counted many times. This chain uses TRBV20-1 with TRBJ2-7; D is unresolved. In germline, CDR1 is DFQATT, CDR2 SNEGSKA (reference sequence). The CDR3 contains 12 residues. The ends were cut back, 2 bases at V and 2 bases at J, with 7 bases in the middle. The CDR3 protein is CSARQAAYEQYF. In DNA, the CDR3 is TGCAGTGCTAGACAGGCAGCCTACGAGCAGTACTTC.

This clonotype was seen many times. This chain joins TRBV7-2 and TRBJ2-3, with a possible D match to TRBD2 (6 bases). The CDR3 is made up of 13 amino acids. V shed 5 bases and J shed 4 bases, with 10 bases lying between them. Germline CDR1 reads SGHTA; CDR2 reads FQGNSA. The CDR3: CASSLTRADTQYF. The CDR3 DNA sequence: TGTGCCAGCAGCCTGACTAGAGCAGATACGCAGTATTTT.

The sample holds many counts of this clonotype. The CDR3 sequence: CASRAAGGAFF. CDR3 nucleotides: TGTGCCAGCAGAGCGGCGGGTGGGGCTTTCTTT. This chain connects TRBV12-3 or TRBV12-4 to TRBJ1-1; no definite D call. V was trimmed by 6 bases and J by 11 bases, leaving 13 bases between them. CDR3 size: 11 residues.

This chain uses TRBV12-3 or TRBV12-4 with TRBJ2-1; TRBD2 aligns across 9 bases. This CDR3 is built from 15 residues. With 5 bases clipped from V and 3 bases from J, the junction kept 5 bases outside the gene matches. CDR3 nucleotides: TGTGCCAGCAGTCGGGGACTAGCCTTCTACAATGAGCAGTTCTTC. Its protein is CASSRGLAFYNEQFF.

A few counts support this clonotype. The chain recombines TRBV10-3 with TRBJ2-1, with D possibly being TRBD2 (5 bases). The germline gives CDR1 ENHRY, CDR2 SYGVKD. The CDR3 runs to 16 residues. The V end was cut by 3 bases, the J end by 0 bases, with 12 bases between. CDR3 nucleotides: TGTGCCATCAGTGACGCGCGGGCGGACTCCTACAATGAGCAGTTCTTC. Translation gives CAISDARADSYNEQFF.

The gene calls are TRBV10-3 and TRBJ2-1; no firm D call. Germline CDR1 and CDR2: ENHRY and SYGVKD. Trimming pared 6 bases from V and 8 bases from J, leaving 11 bases between. This CDR3 comprises 12 residues. The CDR3 DNA is TGTGCCATCAGCCCCTTGATGGATGAGCAGTTCTTC. It translates to CAISPLMDEQFF.

A few counts support this clonotype. The chain recombines TRBV6-6 with TRBJ2-3; 9 positions agree with TRBD2. The CDR3 loop spans 17 amino acids. From germline, CDR1 is MNHNY and CDR2 SVGAGI (reference sequence). The junction had 4 bases not matched to a gene; V was cut back by 0 bases and J by 0 bases. This CDR3 is CASSYSTSGYSTDTQYF. In DNA, the CDR3 is TGTGCCAGCAGTTACTCGACTAGCGGCTATAGCACAGATACGCAGTATTTT.

The rearrangement uses TRBV29-1 and TRBJ2-5; 7 bases line up with TRBD2. CDR1 and CDR2 from the germline V gene are SQVTM and ANQGSEA. The V and J ends lost 2 bases and 5 bases, in that order; junction bases with no gene match: 14. There are 16 residues in the CDR3. The CDR3 loop is CSVETWDAGGSETQYF. The CDR3, as DNA: TGCAGCGTTGAAACCTGGGATGCGGGCGGGAGTGAGACCCAGTACTTC.

The rearrangement links TRBV7-8 to TRBJ2-3, with TRBD2 matching 8 bases. V shed 1 base, J shed 2 bases, and the junction held 11 bases outside the gene matches. The CDR3 is 18 amino acids. Germline lookup yields CDR1 SGHVS and CDR2 FQNEAQ. This CDR3 is CASSLDVSGTLYTDTQYF. The CDR3 DNA sequence: TGTGCCAGCAGCTTAGATGTTAGCGGGACACTCTACACAGATACGCAGTATTTT.

A few counts support this clonotype. The genes are TRBV24-1 and TRBJ2-3; D possibly corresponds to TRBD1 (6 bases). V was cut by 6 bases and J by 2 bases, with 17 bases left in between. The germline gives CDR1 KGHDR, CDR2 SFDVKD. The CDR3 consists of 16 residues. CDR3 amino acids: CATSSLTGRFTDTQYF. The CDR3 DNA reads as TGTGCCACCAGTTCCCTGACAGGTCGTTTCACAGATACGCAGTATTTT.

This clonotype has a handful of counts. The chain couples TRBV25-1 to TRBJ2-3; D perhaps matches TRBD1 (6 bases). V was clipped by 8 bases and J by 0 bases, with 12 bases between them. Germline V CDR1 and CDR2: MGHDK, SYGVNS. The CDR3 spans 14 residues. This chain's CDR3 is CASSVGGSTDTQYF. CDR3 in DNA: TGTGCCAGCTCCGTAGGGGGAAGCACAGATACGCAGTATTTT.

On this clonotype itself: This may be a read error, as it is one base from a much larger clone. The chain is built from TRBV29-1 and TRBJ2-1, with TRBD2 matching 11 bases. The junction had 13 bases not matched to a gene; V was cut back by 8 bases and J by 4 bases. This CDR3 is built from 16 residues. Germline V gene lookup returns CDR1 SQVTM and CDR2 ANQGSEA. CDR3 region: CSIGSAASGRYNEQFF. The DNA of the CDR3 is TGCAGCATTGGTTCGGCGGCTAGCGGGAGGTACAATGAGCAGTTCTTC.

This clonotype was detected a few times. The chain has TRBV7-9 and TRBJ2-3; perhaps TRBD1 as D (9 bases). The CDR3 runs 16 residues. CDR1 is SEHNR and CDR2 is FQNEAQ in the germline V gene (reference sequence). V was clipped by 1 base and J by 5 bases, with 16 bases between them. CDR3 residues: CASSLVAGQGQDTQYF. The CDR3 DNA follows: TGTGCCAGCAGCTTAGTAGCGGGACAGGGTCAAGATACGCAGTATTTT.

This chain uses TRBV7-2 with TRBJ2-5; 9 nucleotides line up with TRBD1. Germline CDR1 reads SGHTA; CDR2 reads FQGNSA. V was clipped by 4 bases and J by 5 bases; unmatched bases: 11. The CDR3 is made up of 16 amino acids. For the CDR3, the DNA is TGTGCCAGCAGCTCCCCCGACAGGGGGATCGGGGAGACCCAGTACTTC. Its protein product is CASSSPDRGIGETQYF.

The rearrangement links TRBV28 to TRBJ2-7, with a possible D match to TRBD1 (6 bases). From germline, CDR1 is MDHEN and CDR2 SYDVKM. Trimming removed 6 bases at V and 2 bases at J, with 17 bases between. The CDR3 is 15 amino acids. CDR3 region: CASRYDTGWAYEQYF. The DNA for the CDR3 is TGTGCCAGCAGATACGACACAGGGTGGGCCTACGAGCAGTACTTC. The variable domain in full, with the rest retrieved from reference TRBV28 and TRBJ2-7, is DVKVTQSSRYLVKRTGEKVFLECVQDMDHENMFWYRQDPGLGLRLIYFSYDVKMKEKGDIPEGYSVSREKKERFSLILESASTNQTSMYLCASRYDTGWAYEQYFGPGTRLTVT.

This clonotype was detected ten times or more. The chain joins TRBV20-1 to TRBJ2-5, with no clear D. The CDR3 runs 13 residues. CDR1 and CDR2 (germline): DFQATT, SNEGSKA (reference sequence). The ends were cut back, 3 bases at V and 5 bases at J, with 13 bases in the middle. The CDR3 loop is CSASFVVGETQYF. DNA of the CDR3: TGCAGTGCTAGTTTCGTGGTGGGTGAGACCCAGTACTTC.

This clonotype was counted at least ten times. The chain joins TRBV9 to TRBJ2-3; 10 positions match TRBD2. The CDR3 has 19 amino acids. With V trimmed by 2 bases and J by 4 bases, 16 bases remained unmatched. In germline, CDR1 is SGDLS, CDR2 YYNGEE. The CDR3 loop reads CASSVLSGGDTGTADTQYF. DNA for the CDR3: TGTGCCAGCAGCGTTCTGAGCGGGGGGGACACGGGCACGGCAGATACGCAGTATTTT. The full variable domain, in which reference TRBV9 and TRBJ2-3 provide the parts outside the CDR3, is DSGVTQTPKHLITATGQRVTLRCSPRSGDLSVYWYQQSLDQGLQFLIQYYNGEERAKGNILERFSAQQFPDLHSELNLSSLELGDSALYFCASSVLSGGDTGTADTQYFGPGTRLTVL.

In its sample, this clonotype was seen many times. V is TRBV2 and J is TRBJ1-1; D unresolved. Germline V CDR1 and CDR2: SNHLY, FYNNEI. CDR3 length: 13 amino acids. Trimming removed 7 bases from V and 1 base from J, with 10 bases in between. CDR3: CASKLSGNTEAFF. The CDR3 DNA sequence: TGTGCCAGCAAGCTTAGCGGGAACACTGAAGCTTTCTTT.

The table lists this clonotype with many counts. V gene TRBV4-1 combines with J gene TRBJ1-2; the D gene is possibly TRBD1 (5 bases). Trimming removed 0 bases from V and 8 bases from J, with 19 bases in between. The germline CDR1 and CDR2 sequences are MGHRA and YSYEKL. CDR3 length: 16 amino acids. This CDR3 reads CASSQEAAGTRKGYTF. Here the CDR3 DNA reads TGCGCCAGCAGCCAAGAAGCCGCCGGGACCAGGAAGGGCTACACCTTC.

At least ten counts were recorded for this clonotype. The rearrangement links TRBV15 to TRBJ2-5; D remains ambiguous. The CDR3 is 14 amino acids. Trimming stripped 3 bases from V and 8 bases from J, with 16 bases between. Germline V CDR1 and CDR2: LNHNV, YYDKDF (reference sequence). CDR3 coding DNA: TGTGCCACCAGCAGTCGAGAAACCAAGAGAACCCAGTACTTC. Translated, it gives CATSSRETKRTQYF.

This clonotype has more than one count but fewer than ten. The chain recombines TRBV4-2 with TRBJ2-1; 10 bases are shared with TRBD2. Germline lookup yields CDR1 LGHNA and CDR2 YNFKEQ. The CDR3 is 15 amino acids. V lost 3 bases to trimming and J lost 4 bases; unmatched junction nucleotides: 3. DNA for the CDR3: TGTGCCAGCAGCCATCCTAGCGGGAGTTACAATGAGCAGTTCTTC. It codes for CASSHPSGSYNEQFF.

This clonotype is classed as medium-sized. The V gene is TRBV29-1, the J gene TRBJ2-7; D gene unclear. The germline gives CDR1 SQVTM, CDR2 ANQGSEA. The ends were cut back, 5 bases at V and 8 bases at J, with 10 bases in the middle. The CDR3 extends over 10 amino acids. The DNA for the CDR3 is TGCAGCGTTAAGCAGGTACAGCAGTACTTC. It yields the protein CSVKQVQQYF.

The V and J genes are TRBV12-3 or TRBV12-4 and TRBJ2-1, with 13 bases fitting TRBD2. The CDR3 runs to 15 residues. J gave up 2 bases and V 5 bases, and 0 bases lay outside the gene matches. CDR3 sequence reads: CASSTSGGAYNEQFF. The CDR3 DNA follows: TGTGCCAGCAGTACTAGCGGGGGGGCCTACAATGAGCAGTTCTTC.